This TCR beta chain was obtained from a study of OX40 agonist ivuxolimab in advanced cancers. Study in general: Given to patients was ivuxolimab, an agonistic anti-OX40 (CD134) antibody. Every 2 weeks, patients received ivuxolimab intravenously, dosed at 0.01 to 10 mg/kg.

Germline V CDR1 and CDR2: MNHEY, SVGAGI. The CDR3 has 16 residues. After removal of 3 bases from V and 5 bases from J, the junction contained 10 bases not matched to a gene. Clones were read by immunoSEQ multiplex PCR, and TCRdb kept only the in-frame ones, dropping some. The sample records tens of thousands of clones, about 88% being singletons. Blood got drawn at baseline, again on cycle 4 day 1, and then on cycle 7 day 1. Sequenced material: CD4+ or CD8+ T cells sorted from blood, taken in a trial of the OX40 agonist ivuxolimab. This TCR derives from an adult with an advanced solid tumor such as melanoma, head and neck, liver or kidney cancer. The J gene is TRBJ2-1, the V gene TRBV6-5, with 7 bases identical to TRBD2. The DNA of the CDR3 is TGTGCCAGCAGTTATGTCTCCCAGCGGGGCCACAATGAGCAGTTCTTC. It yields the protein CASSYVSQRGHNEQFF.